The 20 T cell receptor beta chains below come from one sample, sequenced in a study of T-cell memory formation after mild COVID-19. One entry per CDR3 protein, called by TCRdb with MiXCR from the 5' RACE reads. The sample gives around 200,000 distinct CDR3 sequences, over 9.5% of which show up once; roughly 3.2% is in the top ten. Sequencing was carried out using PBMCs or a T cell subset sorted from them (not recorded which). Receptors were obtained from a man younger than 35 who had mild COVID-19 (a few samples of this study predate the infection). Cell type and time point are not known.

As concerns this clonotype: The missing conserved phenylalanine or tryptophan at the end of this CDR3 makes a read error likely. The DNA is omitted, as the CDR3 cannot be located on it reliably, and the CDR3 follows TCRdb's listing. The gene calls are TRBV7-9 and TRBJ2-3; the table's TRBD2 call for D was not verified on the DNA. From its first to its last residue, the CDR3 has 17 amino acids. Germline loops: CDR1 SEHNR, CDR2 FQNEAQ (reference sequence). The CDR3 loop reads CASSLILAGLTGRSIFV.

This chain links TRBV11-2 with TRBJ2-3; TRBD2 aligns across 8 bases. Germline CDR1 is SGHAT and CDR2 is FQNNGV. J lost 4 bases, V lost 3 bases, and 6 bases had no gene match. The CDR3 loop spans 15 amino acids. CDR3 DNA sequence: TGTGCCAGCAGCTTTACTAGCGGCTATGCAGATACGCAGTATTTT. Translated: CASSFTSGYADTQYF.

The table lists this clonotype with a few counts. The J gene is TRBJ1-5, the V gene TRBV20-1; D is unresolved. CDR1 is DFQATT, CDR2 SNEGSKA, per germline (reference sequence). The length of the CDR3 is 15 residues. Deletions cut 0 bases from V and 5 bases from J, with 14 bases between. CDR3 in DNA: TGCAGTGCTAGAGATCGAGACGGGATCTATCAGCCCCAGCATTTT. This encodes CSARDRDGIYQPQHF.

The chain is built from TRBV20-1 and TRBJ2-7, with 8 bases aligning to TRBD2. The J segment lost 5 bases and the V segment lost 0 bases, leaving 6 bases of the junction unmatched. The germline V gene encodes CDR1 DFQATT and CDR2 SNEGSKA (reference sequence). This CDR3 contains 14 residues. The CDR3 is CSARDRIGGDEQYF. DNA for the CDR3: TGCAGTGCTAGAGATCGCATCGGGGGGGACGAGCAGTACTTC.

This rearrangement joins TRBV20-1 to TRBJ2-7, with D possibly matching TRBD2 (5 bases). The CDR3 totals 14 residues. The germline gives CDR1 DFQATT, CDR2 SNEGSKA (reference sequence). V was pared by 6 bases and J by 2 bases, with 17 bases between. This CDR3 is CSALGEGRAYEQYF. The CDR3 DNA reads as TGCAGTGCCCTCGGTGAGGGTCGCGCCTACGAGCAGTACTTC.

The J gene is TRBJ2-5, the V gene TRBV7-2, with D perhaps given as TRBD1 or TRBD2 (6 bases each). There are 14 residues in the CDR3. Germline V lookup: CDR1 SGHTA, CDR2 FQGNSA. V was cut by 7 bases and J by 7 bases, with 19 bases left in between. This CDR3 is CASTPNYGGGTQYF. The CDR3, as DNA: TGTGCCAGCACCCCCAACTACGGAGGGGGGACCCAGTACTTC.

This clonotype was counted ten times or more. The chain combines TRBV7-3 with TRBJ2-3; TRBD2 matches at 9 bases. V dropped 2 bases and J dropped 4; count of bases not matched to a gene: 16. The CDR3 has 19 amino acids. Germline V lookup: CDR1 SGHTA, CDR2 FQGTGA. For the CDR3, the DNA is TGTGCCAGCAGCTTATTCGTTAGGTTGGCTAGCGGGGCCCCAGATACGCAGTATTTT. Its protein is CASSLFVRLASGAPDTQYF.

In this sample, this clonotype turned up a few times. The V and J genes are TRBV12-3 or TRBV12-4 and TRBJ2-3; D is unclear. The CDR3 is 13 residues long. The V end lost 3 bases, the J end lost 4 bases, and 8 bases lay between the germline ends. As DNA, the CDR3 is TGTGCCAGCAGTTTTTCGCCTGCAGATACGCAGTATTTT. This codes for CASSFSPADTQYF.

V and J are TRBV7-3 and TRBJ2-3, with TRBD1 identical over 8 bases. The germline V gene has CDR1 SGHTA and CDR2 FQGTGA. The trim removed 2 bases at V and 2 bases at J, leaving 3 bases unmatched. This CDR3 contains 15 residues. The CDR3 DNA follows: TGTGCCAGCAGCTTACGACAGGGGAACACAGATACGCAGTATTTT. It codes for CASSLRQGNTDTQYF.

This clonotype was seen only a few times. The V call is TRBV5-6, the J call TRBJ1-1; D may be TRBD1 (6 bases). Germline loops: CDR1 SGHDT, CDR2 YYEEEE. The length of the CDR3 is 14 residues. V dropped 1 base and J dropped 1 base, with 8 bases sitting between them. CDR3 region: CASSLTGRNTEAFF. In DNA, the CDR3 is TGTGCCAGCAGCTTGACAGGGAGGAACACTGAAGCTTTCTTT.

CDR3 bases: TGCGCCAGCAGCTTGGGGGTCGGGGGATCGGACACTGAAGCTTTCTTT. It codes for CASSLGVGGSDTEAFF. J is TRBJ1-1 and V is TRBV5-1; TRBD1 is a possible D gene (5 bases). CDR3 size: 16 residues. The V and J ends lost 0 bases and 3 bases respectively, with 15 bases between them. CDR1 and CDR2 from the germline V gene are SGHRS and YFSETQ.

A few counts support this clonotype. The junction departs from the called germline gene at one end, perhaps through a read error. The V and J genes are TRBV7-7 and TRBJ2-3; 10 nucleotides line up with TRBD1. The V gene's germline CDR1 is SSHAT and CDR2 FNYEAQ (reference sequence). This CDR3 spans 15 amino acids. The CDR3 loop is CASSSGQGEKDTQYF. Here the CDR3 DNA reads TGTGCTAGCAGCTCAGGACAGGGGGAAAAAGATACGCAGTATTTT.

The chain links TRBV5-4 to TRBJ2-1; D call uncertain. V was trimmed by 4 bases and J by 0 bases, leaving 8 bases between them. The CDR3 has 14 amino acids. Germline-derived CDR1 and CDR2 are SGHNT and YYREEE (reference sequence). CDR3 DNA sequence: TGTGCCAGCAGCGGAATTACCTCCTACAATGAGCAGTTCTTC. Residues: CASSGITSYNEQFF.

This clonotype was counted a few times. V is TRBV12-3 or TRBV12-4 and J is TRBJ2-2; D is ambiguous. V was shortened by 6 bases and J by 1 base, with 6 bases between the two germline ends. This CDR3 has 13 amino acids. The CDR3 spells CASSTRNTGELFF. CDR3 bases: TGTGCCAGCAGCACCAGGAACACCGGGGAGCTGTTTTTT.

This clonotype turned up a few times. The chain recombines TRBV6-5 with TRBJ2-7, with 11 bases that match TRBD1. With V trimmed by 6 bases and J by 2 bases, 9 bases remained unmatched. Germline CDR1 MNHEY, CDR2 SVGAGI. The CDR3 runs to 16 residues. The CDR3: CASRQLGTGGAYEQYF. The CDR3 region has the DNA TGTGCCAGCAGACAACTTGGGACAGGGGGTGCCTACGAGCAGTACTTC.

The chain uses TRBV7-2 and TRBJ2-1; 9 nucleotides line up with TRBD2. The germline V gene encodes CDR1 SGHTA and CDR2 FQGNSA. The V segment lost 5 bases and the J segment 4 bases; nucleotides outside the gene matches: 6. CDR3 size: 15 residues. The CDR3 sequence: CASSERGEGYNEQFF. For the CDR3, the DNA is TGTGCCAGCAGCGAGCGGGGGGAAGGTTACAATGAGCAGTTCTTC.

The CDR3 DNA reads TGTGCCAGCTCACCAGAATCAGGGCGAGATTCACCCCTCCACTTT. Encoded protein: CASSPESGRDSPLHF. The genes are TRBV18 and TRBJ1-6; the D gene is possibly TRBD1 (5 bases). The CDR3 is 15 amino acids. Germline V gene data show CDR1 as KGHSH and CDR2 as LQKENI. Trimming took 2 bases from V and 8 from J, leaving 13 bases between them.

At least ten counts were recorded for this clonotype. V usage is TRBV12-3 or TRBV12-4 and J usage is TRBJ2-1; 12 nucleotides line up with TRBD2. This CDR3 spans 19 amino acids. Germline trimming cut 3 bases from V and 1 base from J; bases unmatched to any gene: 10. CDR3 sequence (DNA): TGTGCCAGCAGTTTCGCTAGCGGGGGGGTATATTATTCCTACAATGAGCAGTTCTTC. This gives the protein CASSFASGGVYYSYNEQFF.

This chain uses TRBV5-1 with TRBJ2-2, with D possibly matching TRBD1 (6 bases). This CDR3 comprises 16 residues. CDR1 is SGHRS, CDR2 YFSETQ, per germline. Between the trimmed V and J ends, which lost 4 bases and 5 bases, there was a span of 18 bases. CDR3 in amino acids: CASSPRGPPGTGELFF. For the CDR3, the DNA is TGCGCCAGCAGCCCCAGGGGCCCCCCAGGAACCGGGGAGCTGTTTTTT.

V is TRBV7-2 and J is TRBJ1-1; TRBD1 matches at 9 bases. Germline CDR1 reads SGHTA; CDR2 reads FQGNSA. The V and J ends lost 4 bases and 0 bases, in that order; junction bases with no gene match: 3. There are 15 residues in the CDR3. CDR3 amino acids: CASSWTGALNTEAFF. DNA of the CDR3: TGTGCCAGCAGCTGGACAGGGGCCCTGAACACTGAAGCTTTCTTT.